These T cell receptor beta chains were read from a single sample in a study of CD8 T cells in Susac syndrome. TCRdb independently ran MiXCR on the immunoSEQ multiplex PCR reads; one entry per CDR3 protein. Among around 270,000 distinct CDR3 sequences listed, about 91% were seen once. What was sequenced was CD8+ T cells from PBMCs. The receptors stem from a human donor with multiple sclerosis. CDR3s include the opening cysteine and the closing phenylalanine or tryptophan. D genes are given only for firm matches. Clone sizes are given selectively: once, few, many, or a class where the clone is expanded.

V	J	size	D	CDR3	DNA
TRBV4-3	TRBJ1-2	.	TRBD1	CASSRTGVSGYTF	TGCGCCAGCAGCCGCACAGGGGTAAGCGGCTACACCTTC
TRBV6-2/TRBV6-3	TRBJ2-5	.	TRBD1	CASSSLPRGQDLQETQYF	TGTGCCAGCAGTTCCCTTCCGCGAGGACAGGACCTCCAAGAGACCCAGTACTTC
TRBV4-1	TRBJ2-7	.	TRBD1	CATGTGSYEQYF	TGCGCCACCGGGACAGGTTCCTACGAGCAGTACTTC
TRBV9	TRBJ2-5	.	.	CASSVAGSEETQYF	TGTGCCAGCAGCGTAGCTGGGTCGGAAGAGACCCAGTACTTC
TRBV4-3	TRBJ2-2	few	TRBD2	CASSHIRGREGSTGELFF	TGCGCCAGCAGCCATATAAGAGGGCGGGAGGGGAGCACCGGGGAGCTGTTTTTT
TRBV14	TRBJ2-7	.	.	CASSQVAGLGEQYF	TGTGCCAGCAGCCAAGTGGCAGGGTTGGGAGAGCAGTACTTC
TRBV4-1	TRBJ2-1	.	.	CASSHLLRDFYNEQFF	TGCGCCAGCAGCCACCTACTCCGGGACTTCTACAATGAGCAGTTCTTC
TRBV4-3	TRBJ1-4	.	.	CASSQDTGQRELFF	TGCGCCAGCAGCCAAGATACAGGGCAGAGGGAACTGTTTTTT
TRBV29-1	TRBJ2-5	.	TRBD1	CSVPRQGDLETQYF	TGCAGCGTCCCAAGACAGGGAGACTTGGAGACCCAGTACTTC
TRBV4-1	TRBJ2-7	.	.	CASSQDTGGIYEQYF	TGCGCCAGCAGCCAAGATACGGGGGGCATCTACGAGCAGTACTTC
TRBV29-1	TRBJ2-1	few	TRBD1	CSVSYRGRTIEQFF	TGCAGCGTTTCGTACAGGGGGAGGACAATAGAGCAGTTCTTC
TRBV6-2/TRBV6-3	TRBJ1-1	.	.	CASSYSLGAPTEAFF	TGTGCCAGCAGTTACTCGTTGGGGGCGCCCACTGAAGCTTTCTTT
TRBV20-1	TRBJ2-1	once	.	CSARDQGGDSNEQFF	TGCAGTGCTAGAGATCAGGGCGGTGATAGCAATGAGCAGTTCTTC
TRBV7-3	TRBJ1-1	few	TRBD1	CASSSQGADTEAFF	TGTGCCAGCAGTTCACAGGGGGCGGACACTGAAGCTTTCTTT
TRBV12-3/TRBV12-4	TRBJ2-3	.	.	CASSLTFRLASDTQYF	TGTGCCAGCAGTTTAACCTTCCGGCTAGCCTCAGATACGCAGTATTTT
TRBV5-6	TRBJ1-4	.	.	CASSLGPGGEKLFF	TGTGCCAGCAGCTTGGGACCAGGAGGAGAAAAACTGTTTTTT
TRBV27	TRBJ1-1	.	.	CASGPGAVYAEAFF	TGTGCCAGCGGCCCGGGGGCAGTGTACGCTGAAGCTTTCTTT
TRBV20-1	TRBJ2-2	.	TRBD2	CSARGRLAGDTGELFF	TGCAGTGCTAGAGGAAGACTAGCGGGCGACACCGGGGAGCTGTTTTTT
TRBV7-9	TRBJ1-1	.	.	CASSPGVTTEAFF	TGTGCCAGCAGCCCAGGGGTTACCACTGAAGCTTTCTTT
TRBV12-3/TRBV12-4	TRBJ2-7	.	TRBD1	CASSSGGHEQYF	TGTGCCAGCAGTTCAGGGGGCCACGAGCAGTACTTC
TRBV5-1	TRBJ2-1	.	TRBD1	CASSESTGGEGNEQFF	TGCGCCAGCAGCGAAAGTACAGGGGGCGAGGGAAATGAGCAGTTCTTC
TRBV5-6	TRBJ1-1	.	.	CASSLARRGMNTEAFF	TGTGCCAGCAGCTTGGCAAGGAGGGGGATGAACACTGAAGCTTTCTTT
TRBV27	TRBJ2-1	.	TRBD2	CASSLDTSGSRNEQFF	TGTGCCAGCAGTTTAGATACTAGCGGGAGTAGGAATGAGCAGTTCTTC
TRBV28	TRBJ2-5	.	TRBD2	CASSLGPGAGAQETQYF	TGTGCCAGCAGTTTAGGCCCAGGAGCGGGGGCCCAAGAGACCCAGTACTTC
TRBV27	TRBJ2-7	.	.	CASSNRGYSYEQYF	TGTGCCAGCAGTAATCGGGGGTACTCCTACGAGCAGTACTTC